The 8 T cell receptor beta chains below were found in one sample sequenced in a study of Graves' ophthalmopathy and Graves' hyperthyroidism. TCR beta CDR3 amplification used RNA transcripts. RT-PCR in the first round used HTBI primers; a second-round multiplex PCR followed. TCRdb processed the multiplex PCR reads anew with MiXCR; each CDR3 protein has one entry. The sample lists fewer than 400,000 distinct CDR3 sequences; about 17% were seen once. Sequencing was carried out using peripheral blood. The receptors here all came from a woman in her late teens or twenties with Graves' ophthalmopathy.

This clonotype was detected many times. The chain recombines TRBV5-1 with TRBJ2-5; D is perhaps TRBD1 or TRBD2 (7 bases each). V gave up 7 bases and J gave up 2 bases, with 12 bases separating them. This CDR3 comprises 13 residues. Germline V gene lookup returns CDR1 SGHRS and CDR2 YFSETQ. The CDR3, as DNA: TGCGCCAGCGCAGGGGGGGATCAAGAGACCCAGTACTTC. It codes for CASAGGDQETQYF.

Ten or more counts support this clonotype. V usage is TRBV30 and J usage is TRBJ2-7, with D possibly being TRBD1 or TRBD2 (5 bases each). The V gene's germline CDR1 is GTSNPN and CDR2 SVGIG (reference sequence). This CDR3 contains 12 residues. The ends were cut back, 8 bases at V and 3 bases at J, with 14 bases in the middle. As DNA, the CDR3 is TGTGCCGGAATCTATGGGGGCTACGAGCAGTACTTC. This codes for CAGIYGGYEQYF.

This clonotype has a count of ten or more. This chain's CDR3 is CASSKQSVQETQYF. In DNA, the CDR3 is TGCGCCAGCAGTAAACAGAGTGTTCAAGAGACCCAGTACTTC. This chain uses TRBV10-2 with TRBJ2-5, with unresolved D. The CDR3 runs to 14 residues. The V end was cut by 5 bases, the J end by 2 bases, with 12 bases between. Germline CDR1 reads WSHSY; CDR2 reads SAAADI.

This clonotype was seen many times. CDR3 protein: CASSQEGVGLAGGETQYF. CDR3 coding DNA: TGCGCCAGCAGCCAAGAAGGGGTAGGACTAGCGGGCGGAGAGACCCAGTACTTC. This chain connects TRBV4-3 to TRBJ2-5; 11 bases agree with TRBD2. Per the germline V gene, CDR1 is LGHNA and CDR2 is YSLEER. J gave up 4 bases and V 0 bases, and 10 bases lay outside the gene matches. There are 18 residues in the CDR3.

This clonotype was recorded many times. As DNA, the CDR3 is TGTGCCAGCAGCTACCCGACAGCAGGAAACACCATATATTTT. Amino acids: CASSYPTAGNTIYF. This sequence joins TRBV14 and TRBJ1-3; D is perhaps TRBD1 (5 bases). The germline V and J ends were trimmed by 5 bases and 4 bases, with 12 bases remaining between them. CDR3 size: 14 residues. The V gene's germline CDR1 is SGHDN and CDR2 FVKESK.

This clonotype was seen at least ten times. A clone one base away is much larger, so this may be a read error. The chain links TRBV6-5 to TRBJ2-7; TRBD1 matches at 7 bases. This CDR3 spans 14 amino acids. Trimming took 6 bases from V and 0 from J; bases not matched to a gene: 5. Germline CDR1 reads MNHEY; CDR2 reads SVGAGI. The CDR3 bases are TGTGCCAGCAGGCCCGGGACAGTCTCCTACGAGCAGTACTTC. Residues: CASRPGTVSYEQYF.

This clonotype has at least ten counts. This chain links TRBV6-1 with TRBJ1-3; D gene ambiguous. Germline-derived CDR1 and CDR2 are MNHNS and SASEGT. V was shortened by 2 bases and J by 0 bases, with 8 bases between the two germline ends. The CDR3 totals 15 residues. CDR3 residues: CASSETPISGNTIYF. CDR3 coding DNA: TGTGCCAGCAGTGAAACACCCATCTCTGGAAACACCATATATTTT.

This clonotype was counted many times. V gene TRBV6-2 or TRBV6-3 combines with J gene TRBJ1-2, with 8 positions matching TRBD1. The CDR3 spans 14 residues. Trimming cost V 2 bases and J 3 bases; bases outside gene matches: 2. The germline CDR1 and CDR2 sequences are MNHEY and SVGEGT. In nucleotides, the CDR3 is TGTGCCAGCAGTTACGACAGGGGTGACTATGGCTACACCTTC. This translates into CASSYDRGDYGYTF.